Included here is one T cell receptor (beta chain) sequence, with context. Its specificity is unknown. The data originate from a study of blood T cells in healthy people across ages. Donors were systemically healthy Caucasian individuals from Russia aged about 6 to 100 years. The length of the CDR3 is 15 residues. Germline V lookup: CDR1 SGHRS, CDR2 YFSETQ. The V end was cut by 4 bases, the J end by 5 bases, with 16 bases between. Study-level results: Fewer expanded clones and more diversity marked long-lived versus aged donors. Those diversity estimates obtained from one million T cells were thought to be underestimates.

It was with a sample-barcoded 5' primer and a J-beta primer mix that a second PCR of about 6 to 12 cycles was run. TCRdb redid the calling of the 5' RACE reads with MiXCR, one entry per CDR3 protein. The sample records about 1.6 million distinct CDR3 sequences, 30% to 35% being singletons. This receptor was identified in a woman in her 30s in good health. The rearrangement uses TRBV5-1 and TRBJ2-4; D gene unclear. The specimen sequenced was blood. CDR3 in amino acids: CASSQHTSVENIQYF. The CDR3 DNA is TGCGCCAGCAGCCAGCACACGTCGGTCGAAAACATTCAGTACTTC. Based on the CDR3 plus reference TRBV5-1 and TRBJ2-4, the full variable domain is KAGVTQTPRYLIKTRGQQVTLSCSPISGHRSVSWYQQTPGQGLQFLFEYFSETQRNKGNFPGRFSGRQFSNSRSEMNVSTLELGDSALYLCASSQHTSVENIQYFGAGTRLSVL.